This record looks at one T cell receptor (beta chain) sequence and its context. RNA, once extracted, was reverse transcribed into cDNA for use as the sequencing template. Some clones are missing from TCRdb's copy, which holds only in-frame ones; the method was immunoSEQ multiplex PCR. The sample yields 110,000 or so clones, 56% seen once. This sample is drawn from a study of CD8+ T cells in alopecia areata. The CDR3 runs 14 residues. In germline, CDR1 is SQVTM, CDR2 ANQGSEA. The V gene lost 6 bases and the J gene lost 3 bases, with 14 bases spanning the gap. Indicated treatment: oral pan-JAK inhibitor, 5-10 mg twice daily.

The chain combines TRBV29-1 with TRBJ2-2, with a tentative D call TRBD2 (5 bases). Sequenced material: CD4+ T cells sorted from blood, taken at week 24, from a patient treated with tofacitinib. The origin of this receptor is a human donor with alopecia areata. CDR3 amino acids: CSVSWTWDTGELFF. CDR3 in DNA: TGCAGCGTCTCCTGGACTTGGGACACCGGGGAGCTGTTTTTT.